These T cell receptor beta chains were read from a single sample in a study of T cell responses to AZD1222 COVID-19 vaccine. The data were produced by immunoSEQ multiplex PCR, yet TCRdb's version contains in-frame clones alone and is incomplete. The sample shows some 130,000 clones, roughly 93% of them seen only once. Source: peripheral blood, taken on day 0 of AZD1222 vaccination. These receptors all come from an adult in good health. Each CDR3 is given with its conserved first and last residue. The order of the fields is clone size, J gene, D gene, V gene, CDR3 DNA, CDR3 protein. D genes are given only for firm matches. Some rows mark clone size as missing; the rest say once, few, many or name a class of expanded clone.

>once|TRBJ2-1|TRBD2|TRBV19
TGTGCCAGTAGTGGGGGGACTAGCGGGAGGGGTGAGCAGTTCTTC
CASSGGTSGRGEQFF
>NA|TRBJ1-5|NA|TRBV7-9
TGTGCCAGCAGCTTAGGAGGGACTCCCCAGCATTTT
CASSLGGTPQHF
>NA|TRBJ1-1|TRBD1|TRBV27
TGTGCCAGCAGTCCCGGACAGGGCAGAAAGAACACTGAAGCTTTCTTT
CASSPGQGRKNTEAFF
>once|TRBJ1-3|NA|TRBV9
TGTGCCAGCAGCGCGGGACCGGGATTCTCTGGAAACACCATATATTTT
CASSAGPGFSGNTIYF
>NA|TRBJ2-1|NA|TRBV2
TGTGCCAGCAGACCCAAAAGCTCCTACAATGAGCAGTTCTTC
CASRPKSSYNEQFF
>NA|TRBJ2-7|NA|TRBV27
TGTGCCAGCAGTTTTAGACAGGCGGGCTACGAGCAGTACTTC
CASSFRQAGYEQYF
>NA|TRBJ1-1|NA|TRBV7-9
TGTGCCAGCAGCTTAGCATCCAGGGACACTGAAGCTTTCTTT
CASSLASRDTEAFF
>NA|TRBJ1-1|NA|TRBV5-1
TGCGCCAGCAGCACGCGACAGAGCCCTGAAGCTTTCTTT
CASSTRQSPEAFF
>once|TRBJ2-2|TRBD2|TRBV2
TGTGCCAGCAGGACTAGCTCGAACACCGGGGAGCTGTTTTTT
CASRTSSNTGELFF
>NA|TRBJ1-2|NA|TRBV5-6
TGTGCCAGCAGCCCTGACGGGACGGGGAACTATGGCTACACCTTC
CASSPDGTGNYGYTF
>NA|TRBJ1-1|NA|TRBV10-3
TGTGCCATCAGTGCCTCACCCCCAAGCGACTCCTCTGAAGCTTTCTTT
CAISASPPSDSSEAFF
>NA|TRBJ2-2|TRBD2|TRBV4-2
TGTGCCAGCAGCCCCACCGGGGGGGGAGCGGTAGGCGGGGAGCTGTTTTTT
CASSPTGGGAVGGELFF
>once|TRBJ2-7|TRBD2|TRBV5-1
TGCGCCAGCAGCTTGGAAGCGGGAGCGATCCACGAGCAGTACTTC
CASSLEAGAIHEQYF
>NA|TRBJ2-2|NA|TRBV9
TGTGCCAGCAGCTCCCACCCGGGGGCCGGGGAGCTGTTTTTT
CASSSHPGAGELFF
>NA|TRBJ1-2|TRBD1|TRBV6-6
TGTGCCAGCAGCTCTGGGACAGGGGCTTACGATGGCTACACCTTC
CASSSGTGAYDGYTF
>NA|TRBJ2-2|NA|TRBV4-1
TGCGCCAGCAGCCAAGAAGCCGCGGCCTCGAACACCGGGGAGCTGTTTTTT
CASSQEAAASNTGELFF
>NA|TRBJ2-7|TRBD1|TRBV7-2
TGTGCCAGCAGCCTCCGGGACAGGGCCTTCGGCACTTCCTACGAGCAGTACTTC
CASSLRDRAFGTSYEQYF
>NA|TRBJ1-2|NA|TRBV19
TGTGCCAGTCAAAAATTAAACTATGGCTACACCTTC
CASQKLNYGYTF
>NA|TRBJ1-2|NA|TRBV28
TGTGCCAGCTTATCGGCAGGTGGGAATAGCGGCTACACCTTC
CASLSAGGNSGYTF
>NA|TRBJ2-1|TRBD2|TRBV19
TGTGCCAGTAGTGTGACTAGCGGGGTCTACAATGAGCAGTTCTTC
CASSVTSGVYNEQFF
>NA|TRBJ2-7|NA|TRBV4-2
TGTGCCAGCAGCCAAGATGCGGGACTTACCTACGAGCAGTACTTC
CASSQDAGLTYEQYF
>once|TRBJ1-4|NA|TRBV13
TGTGCCAGCAGCAATTCATCGGGACGCTATGAAAAACTGTTTTTT
CASSNSSGRYEKLFF
>NA|TRBJ1-1|NA|TRBV3-1/TRBV3-2
TGTGCCAGCAGCCAAGATATGGGAGAGAACACTGAAGCTTTCTTT
CASSQDMGENTEAFF
>NA|TRBJ1-1|NA|TRBV6-6
TGTGCCAGCAGTAAACAGGGAGGCACTGAAGCTTTCTTT
CASSKQGGTEAFF
>NA|TRBJ1-5|TRBD1|TRBV19
TGTGCCAGTAGTATCGACAGGGAGTATCAGCCCCAGCATTTT
CASSIDREYQPQHF
>NA|TRBJ1-4|NA|TRBV11-2
TGTGCCAGCAGCTTAATGGCAGGGACCGGCGAAAAACTGTTTTTT
CASSLMAGTGEKLFF
>NA|TRBJ2-1|TRBD2|TRBV7-9
TGTGCCAGCAGCTTAGGGGGTGCAGGGACTAGCGATGAGCAGTTCTTC
CASSLGGAGTSDEQFF
>NA|TRBJ2-1|TRBD2|TRBV9
TGTGCCAGCAGCCCCCGCCCCACTAGCGGGAGGTATAATGAGCAGTTCTTC
CASSPRPTSGRYNEQFF
>NA|TRBJ2-1|TRBD1|TRBV19
TGTGCCAGTAGGGGACAGGGCTACAATGAGCAGTTCTTC
CASRGQGYNEQFF
>NA|TRBJ1-6|NA|TRBV7-3
TGTGCCAGCAGCTTCTCGGGGAATTCACCCCTCCACTTT
CASSFSGNSPLHF
>NA|TRBJ2-1|NA|TRBV9
TGTGCCAGCAGCGTAGCCGTCCCTAGGGGCTACAATGAGCAGTTCTTC
CASSVAVPRGYNEQFF
>few|TRBJ2-3|TRBD1|TRBV5-6
TGTGCCAGCAGCATGACAGGGTTAGGGAACACAGATACGCAGTATTTT
CASSMTGLGNTDTQYF
>NA|TRBJ1-2|NA|TRBV4-1
TGCGCCAGCAGCCAACCCTACAGGGCAACTAGACATGGCTACACCTTC
CASSQPYRATRHGYTF
>NA|TRBJ1-1|NA|TRBV19
TGTGCCAGTAGTTACCGATCCGACAGGAACACTGAAGCTTTCTTT
CASSYRSDRNTEAFF
>NA|TRBJ2-5|NA|TRBV5-1
TGCGCCAGCAGCTTGGCGTCTGGGGTTTCCCAAGAGACCCAGTACTTC
CASSLASGVSQETQYF
>NA|TRBJ2-4|NA|TRBV27
TGTGCCAGCAGTTTAACGGCAGGGCGAGGCATTCAGTACTTC
CASSLTAGRGIQYF
>NA|TRBJ2-7|NA|TRBV5-6
TGTGCCAGCAGCTTAGGTCCGGGGCAATACGAGCAGTACTTC
CASSLGPGQYEQYF
>NA|TRBJ2-7|TRBD2|TRBV4-1
TGCGCCAGCAGCCAAGGGGGAGGGATGGCCTACGAGCAGTACTTC
CASSQGGGMAYEQYF
>NA|TRBJ2-3|TRBD2|TRBV4-2
TGTGCCAGCAGCCCCCTAGCGGCTAGCACAGATACGCAGTATTTT
CASSPLAASTDTQYF
>once|TRBJ1-6|NA|TRBV2
TGTGCCAGCAGTGAAGGGGGATACTCACCCCTCCACTTT
CASSEGGYSPLHF
>NA|TRBJ2-6|TRBD1|TRBV9
TGTGCCAGCAGCCCTCGGGACAGGGAAACCGTCCTGACTTTC
CASSPRDRETVLTF
>NA|TRBJ2-3|TRBD1|TRBV5-1
TGCGCCAGCAGCTTGCCCCCGGGACAGGGGAGCACACAGTATTTT
CASSLPPGQGSTQYF
>NA|TRBJ2-7|NA|TRBV23-1
TGCGCCAGCAGTCGTTTCTTAACACAGTACTTC
CASSRFLTQYF
>NA|TRBJ1-5|NA|TRBV30
TGTGCCTGGAGCGACGGACTGAGCAATCAGCCCCAGCATTTT
CAWSDGLSNQPQHF
>NA|TRBJ1-2|TRBD1|TRBV4-2
TGTGCCAGCAGCCAAGAATCGAGGGCAGGGGGGGGCATCTATGGCTACACCTTC
CASSQESRAGGGIYGYTF
>NA|TRBJ1-1|NA|TRBV5-5
TGTGCCAGCGGCTTTATGAACACTGAAGCTTTCTTT
CASGFMNTEAFF
>once|TRBJ2-3|NA|TRBV20-1
TGCAGTGCTAGTTACAGCACAGATACGCAGTATTTT
CSASYSTDTQYF
>NA|TRBJ1-1|NA|TRBV5-6
TGTGCCAGCAGCTTGGTCGGCCTGAACACTGAAGCTTTCTTT
CASSLVGLNTEAFF
>NA|TRBJ2-7|NA|TRBV12-5
TGTGCTAGTGGTTCTTATGGGACACCCTCCTACGAGCAGTACTTC
CASGSYGTPSYEQYF
>NA|TRBJ2-7|NA|TRBV19
TGTGCCAGTAGTATAGTACAGCCCTACGAGCAGTACTTC
CASSIVQPYEQYF
>few|TRBJ2-7|NA|TRBV5-1
TGCGCCAGCAGCATAGCAGGGGGGACCTACGAGCAGTACTTC
CASSIAGGTYEQYF
>once|TRBJ1-1|NA|TRBV29-1
TGCAGCGCCTCTCCGTTCGCTGAAGCTTTCTTT
CSASPFAEAFF
>NA|TRBJ2-5|TRBD2|TRBV5-4
TGTGCCAGCAGCTCGATCCGGACTAGCGGGAGGGAAATCCAAGAGACCCAGTACTTC
CASSSIRTSGREIQETQYF
>NA|TRBJ2-3|NA|TRBV19
TGTGCCAGTAGTCAACTAACACGAAGCACAGATACGCAGTATTTT
CASSQLTRSTDTQYF
>NA|TRBJ1-1|TRBD1|TRBV7-9
TGTGCCAGCAGCATAGGACAGGGGGCCGACACTGAAGCTTTCTTT
CASSIGQGADTEAFF
>NA|TRBJ2-1|TRBD2|TRBV7-3
TGTGCCAGCAGCGTAACTAGCGGGAGGGACAATGAGCAGTTCTTC
CASSVTSGRDNEQFF
>NA|TRBJ1-1|TRBD1|TRBV9
TGTGCCAGCAGCTCCATCGACAGGGGGAGTCTCGGTCTGAACACTGAAGCTTTCTTT
CASSSIDRGSLGLNTEAFF
>NA|TRBJ2-2|NA|TRBV19
TGTGCCAGTAGTATTTATGGGCGGGATGCCGGGGAGCTGTTTTTT
CASSIYGRDAGELFF
>NA|TRBJ2-1|TRBD2|TRBV28
TGTGCCAGCAGTTCGCCGGGACTAGCGACCAATGAGCAGTTCTTC
CASSSPGLATNEQFF